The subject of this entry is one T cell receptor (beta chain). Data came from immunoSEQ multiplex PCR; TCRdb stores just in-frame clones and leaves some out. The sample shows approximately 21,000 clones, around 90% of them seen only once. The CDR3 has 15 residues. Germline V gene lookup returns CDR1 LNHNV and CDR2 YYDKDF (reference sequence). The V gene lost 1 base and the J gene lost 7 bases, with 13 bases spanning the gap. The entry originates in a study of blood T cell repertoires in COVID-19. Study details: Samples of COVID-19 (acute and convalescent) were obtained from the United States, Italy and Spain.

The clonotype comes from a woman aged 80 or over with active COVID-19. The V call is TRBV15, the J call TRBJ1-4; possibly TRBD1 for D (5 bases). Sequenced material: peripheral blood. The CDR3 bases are TGTGCCACCAGCAGAGTCAGGGTTGGTATTGAAAAACTGTTTTTT. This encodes CATSRVRVGIEKLFF.